Given below is one T cell receptor beta chain in context. The antigen remains unidentified. Sequencing used immunoSEQ multiplex PCR; TCRdb keeps in-frame clones, though not all of them. The repertoire holds 90,000 to 150,000 clones, with roughly 89% as singletons. Unmatched junction bases numbered 7, after V lost 4 bases and J lost 4 bases. The CDR3 has 16 amino acids. From germline, CDR1 is KGHSH and CDR2 LQKENI. The sample originates from a study of T cell responses to AZD1222 COVID-19 vaccine. Looking at the study overall: Analysis merged second doses at about 4 or about 12 weeks. Study-level findings and limits: The study found vaccine-associated CD4 TCRs spanning spike, dominant at 160-218 and 743-854.

Material: peripheral blood, obtained on day 0 of AZD1222 vaccination. The gene calls are TRBV18 and TRBJ2-1, with 10 bases fitting TRBD1. This receptor was taken from an adult in good health. In DNA, the CDR3 is TGTGCCAGCTCACGTAATGGACAGGGGGGATACAATGAGCAGTTCTTC. Protein sequence: CASSRNGQGGYNEQFF.